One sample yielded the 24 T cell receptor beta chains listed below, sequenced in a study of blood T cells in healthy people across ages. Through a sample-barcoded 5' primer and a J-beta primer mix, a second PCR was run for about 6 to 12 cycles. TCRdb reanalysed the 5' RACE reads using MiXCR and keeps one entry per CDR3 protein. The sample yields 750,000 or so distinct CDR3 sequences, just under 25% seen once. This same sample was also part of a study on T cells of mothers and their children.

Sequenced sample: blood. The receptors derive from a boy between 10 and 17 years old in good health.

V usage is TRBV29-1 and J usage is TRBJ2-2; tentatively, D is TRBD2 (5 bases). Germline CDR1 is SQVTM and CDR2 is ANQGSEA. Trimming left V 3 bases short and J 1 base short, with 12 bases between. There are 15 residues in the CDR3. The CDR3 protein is CSVEWYGRNTGELFF. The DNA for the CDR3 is TGCAGCGTTGAGTGGTATGGGAGGAACACCGGGGAGCTGTTTTTT.

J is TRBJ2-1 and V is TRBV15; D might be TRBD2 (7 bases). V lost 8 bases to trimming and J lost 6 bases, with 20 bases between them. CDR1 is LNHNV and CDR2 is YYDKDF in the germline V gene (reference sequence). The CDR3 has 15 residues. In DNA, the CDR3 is TGTGCCACCCGGGGGGAGTACAGGGAAGGCAATGAGCAGTTCTTC. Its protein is CATRGEYREGNEQFF.

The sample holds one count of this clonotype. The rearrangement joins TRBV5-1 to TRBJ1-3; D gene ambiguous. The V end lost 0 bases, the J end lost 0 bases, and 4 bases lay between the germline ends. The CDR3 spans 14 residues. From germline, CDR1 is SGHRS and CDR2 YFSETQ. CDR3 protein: CASSLDHSGNTIYF. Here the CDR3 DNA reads TGCGCCAGCAGCTTGGACCACTCTGGAAACACCATATATTTT.

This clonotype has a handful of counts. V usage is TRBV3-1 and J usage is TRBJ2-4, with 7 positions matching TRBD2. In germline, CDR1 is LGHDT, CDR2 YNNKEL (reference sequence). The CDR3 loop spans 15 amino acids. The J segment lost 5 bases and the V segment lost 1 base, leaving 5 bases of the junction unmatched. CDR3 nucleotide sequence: TGTGCCAGCAGCCAAGGAGGCGGGGGAGAAAACATTCAGTACTTC. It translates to CASSQGGGGENIQYF.

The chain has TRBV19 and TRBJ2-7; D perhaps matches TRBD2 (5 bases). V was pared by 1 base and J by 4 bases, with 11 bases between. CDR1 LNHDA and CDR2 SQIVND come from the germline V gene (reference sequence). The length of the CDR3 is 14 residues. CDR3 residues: CASSIGLRGYEQYF. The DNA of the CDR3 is TGTGCCAGTAGTATAGGCCTCCGGGGTTACGAGCAGTACTTC.

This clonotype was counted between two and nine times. CDR3 sequence reads: CASSITGNQETQYF. The CDR3 DNA sequence: TGCGCCAGCAGCATAACAGGAAACCAAGAGACCCAGTACTTC. This chain uses TRBV5-1 with TRBJ2-5, with D perhaps TRBD1 (5 bases). CDR3 length: 14 residues. V was trimmed by 4 bases and J by 0 bases, leaving 10 bases between them. CDR1 is SGHRS and CDR2 is YFSETQ in the germline V gene.

The DNA for the CDR3 is TGCGCCAGCAGCCAAGATGGTTTTCGGGTGACCTACGAGCAGTACTTC. It specifies CASSQDGFRVTYEQYF. The V call is TRBV4-1, the J call TRBJ2-5; D ambiguous. The end of the DNA is better explained by TRBJ2-7, so the J call may be wrong. The length of the CDR3 is 16 residues. Germline lookup yields CDR1 MGHRA and CDR2 YSYEKL.

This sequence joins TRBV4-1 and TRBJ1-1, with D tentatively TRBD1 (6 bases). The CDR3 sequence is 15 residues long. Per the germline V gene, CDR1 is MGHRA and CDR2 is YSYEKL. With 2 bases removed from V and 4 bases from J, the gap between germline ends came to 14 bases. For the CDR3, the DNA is TGCGCCAGCAGCCAACCTCCCGGACAGTTCACTGAAGCTTTCTTT. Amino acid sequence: CASSQPPGQFTEAFF.

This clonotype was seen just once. CDR3 sequence (DNA): TGTGCCATCAGTGCGGGATTAGGCGGGGCCGCCTACGAGCAGTACTTC. As protein: CAISAGLGGAAYEQYF. The rearrangement uses TRBV10-3 and TRBJ2-7, with a weak D call TRBD2 (6 bases). Germline CDR1 and CDR2: ENHRY and SYGVKD. The CDR3 loop spans 16 amino acids. The V gene lost 4 bases and the J gene lost 2 bases, with 18 bases spanning the gap.

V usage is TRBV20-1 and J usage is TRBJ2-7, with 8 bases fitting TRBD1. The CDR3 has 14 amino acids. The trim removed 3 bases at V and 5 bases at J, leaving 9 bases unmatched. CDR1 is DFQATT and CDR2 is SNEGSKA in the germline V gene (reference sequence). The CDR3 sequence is CSARGLQGDHEQYF. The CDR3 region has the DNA TGCAGTGCTAGGGGTTTACAGGGGGACCACGAGCAGTACTTC.

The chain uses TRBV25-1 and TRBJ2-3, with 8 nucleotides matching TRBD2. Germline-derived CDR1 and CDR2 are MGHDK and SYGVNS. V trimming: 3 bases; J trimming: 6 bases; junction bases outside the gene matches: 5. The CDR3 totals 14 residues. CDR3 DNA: TGTGCCAGCAGTGACCGGGGGGGATCGGATACGCAGTATTTT. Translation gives CASSDRGGSDTQYF.

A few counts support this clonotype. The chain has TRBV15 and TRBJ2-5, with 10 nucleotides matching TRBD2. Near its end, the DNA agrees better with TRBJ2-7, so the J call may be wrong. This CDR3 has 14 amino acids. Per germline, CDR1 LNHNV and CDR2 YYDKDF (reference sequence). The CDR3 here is CATTAGGPSYEQYF. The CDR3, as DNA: TGTGCCACGACAGCGGGAGGGCCCTCCTACGAGCAGTACTTC.

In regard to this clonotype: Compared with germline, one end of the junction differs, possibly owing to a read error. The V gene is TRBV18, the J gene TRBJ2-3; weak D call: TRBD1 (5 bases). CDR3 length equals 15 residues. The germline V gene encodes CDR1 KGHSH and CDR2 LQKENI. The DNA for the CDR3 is TGTGCCAGCTCACCAGCGAAAGGAAGCACAGGTACGCAGTATTTT. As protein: CASSPAKGSTGTQYF.

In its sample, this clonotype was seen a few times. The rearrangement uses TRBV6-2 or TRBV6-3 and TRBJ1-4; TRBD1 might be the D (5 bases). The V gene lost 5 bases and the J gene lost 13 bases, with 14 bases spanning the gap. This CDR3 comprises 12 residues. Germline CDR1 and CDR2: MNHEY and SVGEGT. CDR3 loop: CASSPTGRGLFF. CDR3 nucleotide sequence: TGTGCCAGCAGTCCGACCGGGAGGGGACTGTTTTTT.

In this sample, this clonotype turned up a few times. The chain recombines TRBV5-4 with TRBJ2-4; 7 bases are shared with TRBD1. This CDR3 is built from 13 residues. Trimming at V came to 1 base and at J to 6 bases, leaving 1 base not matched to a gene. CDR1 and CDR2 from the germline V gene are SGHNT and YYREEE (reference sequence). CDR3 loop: CASSLTGANIQYF. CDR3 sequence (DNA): TGTGCCAGCAGCTTGACAGGGGCAAACATTCAGTACTTC. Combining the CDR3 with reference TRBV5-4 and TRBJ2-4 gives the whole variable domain ETGVTQSPTHLIKTRGQQVTLRCSSQSGHNTVSWYQQALGQGPQFIFQYYREEENGRGNFPPRFSGLQFPNYSSELNVNALELDDSALYLCASSLTGANIQYFGAGTRLSVL.

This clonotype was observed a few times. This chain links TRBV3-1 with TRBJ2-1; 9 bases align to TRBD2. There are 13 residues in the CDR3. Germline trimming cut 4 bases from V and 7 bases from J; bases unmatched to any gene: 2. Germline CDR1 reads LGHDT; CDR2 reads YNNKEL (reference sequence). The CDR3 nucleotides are TGTGCCAGCAGCCGACTAGCGGAAAATGAGCAGTTCTTC. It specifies CASSRLAENEQFF.

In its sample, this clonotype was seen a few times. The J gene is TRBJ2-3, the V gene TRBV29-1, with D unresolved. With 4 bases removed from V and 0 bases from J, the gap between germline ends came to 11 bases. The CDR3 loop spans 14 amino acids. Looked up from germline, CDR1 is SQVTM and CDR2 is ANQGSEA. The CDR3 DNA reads TGCAGCGTTGTCTTGCGGCCTAGCACAGATACGCAGTATTTT. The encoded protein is CSVVLRPSTDTQYF.

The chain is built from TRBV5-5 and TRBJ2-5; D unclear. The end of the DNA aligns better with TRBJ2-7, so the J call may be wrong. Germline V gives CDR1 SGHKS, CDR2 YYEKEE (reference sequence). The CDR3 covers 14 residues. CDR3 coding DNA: TGTGCCAGCAGCTTGGATGGTACCCCCTACGAGCAGTACTTC. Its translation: CASSLDGTPYEQYF.

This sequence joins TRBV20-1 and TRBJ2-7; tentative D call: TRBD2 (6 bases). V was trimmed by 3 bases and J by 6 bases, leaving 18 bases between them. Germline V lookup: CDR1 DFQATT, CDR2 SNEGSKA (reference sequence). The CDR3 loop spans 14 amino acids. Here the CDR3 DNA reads TGCAGTGCTAGGCGCCGGGACTGGGACTCCGAGCAGTACTTC. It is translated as CSARRRDWDSEQYF.

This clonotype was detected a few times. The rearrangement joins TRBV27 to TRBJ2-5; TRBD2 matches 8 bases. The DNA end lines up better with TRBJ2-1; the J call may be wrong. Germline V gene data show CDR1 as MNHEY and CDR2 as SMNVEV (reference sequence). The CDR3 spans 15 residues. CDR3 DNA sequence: TGTGCCAGCAGTTTCTTGTTTGCTAGCGGGAATGAGCAGTTCTTC. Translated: CASSFLFASGNEQFF.

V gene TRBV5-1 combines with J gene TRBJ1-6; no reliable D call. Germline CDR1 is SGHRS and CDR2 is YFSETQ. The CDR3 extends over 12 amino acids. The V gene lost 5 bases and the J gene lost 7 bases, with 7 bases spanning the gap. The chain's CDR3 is CASSSENSPLHF. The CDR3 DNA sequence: TGCGCCAGCAGTTCAGAGAATTCACCCCTCCACTTT.

This CDR3 reads CASSLTGGEEETQYF. CDR3 DNA sequence: TGTGCCAGCAGCCTGACAGGGGGCGAGGAAGAGACCCAGTACTTC. The chain combines TRBV7-9 with TRBJ2-7; the match to TRBD1 covers 10 bases. Near its end, the DNA agrees better with TRBJ2-5, so the J call may be wrong. Germline V gene lookup returns CDR1 SEHNR and CDR2 FQNEAQ (reference sequence). The CDR3 sequence is 15 residues long.

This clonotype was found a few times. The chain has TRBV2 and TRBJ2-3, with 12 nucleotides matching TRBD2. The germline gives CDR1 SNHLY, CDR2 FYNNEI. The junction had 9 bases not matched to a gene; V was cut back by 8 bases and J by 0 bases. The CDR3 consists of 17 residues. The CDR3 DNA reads TGTGCCAGCTGCAGACTAGCGGGAGTCGGGAGCACAGATACGCAGTATTTT. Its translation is CASCRLAGVGSTDTQYF. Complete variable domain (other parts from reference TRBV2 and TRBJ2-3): EPEVTQTPSHQVTQMGQEVILRCVPISNHLYFYWYRQILGQKVEFLVSFYNNEISEKSEIFDDQFSVERPDGSNFTLKIRSTKLEDSAMYFCASCRLAGVGSTDTQYFGPGTRLTVL.

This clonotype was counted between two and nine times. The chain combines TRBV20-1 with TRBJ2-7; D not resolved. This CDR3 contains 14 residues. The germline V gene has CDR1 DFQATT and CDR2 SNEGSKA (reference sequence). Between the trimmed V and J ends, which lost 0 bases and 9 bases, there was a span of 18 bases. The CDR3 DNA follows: TGCAGTGCTAGAGATCAAAACAGCGTAGTTGGGCAGTACTTC. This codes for CSARDQNSVVGQYF.